A selection of T cell receptor beta chains follows, all from one sample in a study of T cell changes during pregnancy in multiple sclerosis. Measured with immunoSEQ multiplex PCR; TCRdb has only the in-frame clones, and not every one. This table has around 62,000 clones, approximately 90% appearing once. The source material was CD4+ T cells from peripheral blood mononuclear cells, sampled in the first trimester of pregnancy. Every receptor here comes from a female donor with multiple sclerosis, enrolled in a pregnancy study. Each CDR3 is given with its conserved first and last residue. The D gene is left open where the match is weak. A clone size is listed for some rows: how often the clone was seen (once, few, many), or a class if it is expanded.

D gene | clone size | J gene | V gene | CDR3 DNA | CDR3 protein
TRBD1 | - | TRBJ1-4 | TRBV7-9 | TGTGCCAGCAGCACGGGACAGGCAATTACTAATGAAAAACTGTTTTTT | CASSTGQAITNEKLFF
TRBD2 | - | TRBJ2-5 | TRBV13 | TGTGCCAGCAGCCCTCGGGGTAGCGGGGGAGGAGAGACCCAGTACTTC | CASSPRGSGGGETQYF
TRBD1 | once | TRBJ1-4 | TRBV10-3 | TGTGCCATCAGTACCGACAGGGGGCTTTCAACTAATGAAAAACTGTTTTTT | CAISTDRGLSTNEKLFF
- | - | TRBJ1-5 | TRBV6-5 | TGTGCCAGCAGGCGGGACGGCCAGCCCCAGCATTTT | CASRRDGQPQHF
TRBD1 | - | TRBJ1-2 | TRBV7-2 | TGTGCCAGCAGCATGATGGGACAGGGGAACTATGGCTACACCTTC | CASSMMGQGNYGYTF
- | - | TRBJ2-7 | TRBV27 | TGTGCCAGCAGTAGCGTCGCAGGGAGGTACGAGCAGTACTTC | CASSSVAGRYEQYF
- | - | TRBJ1-2 | TRBV18 | TGTGCCAGCTCACCCCTCACCCGACAGAGCCCTTATGGCTACACCTTC | CASSPLTRQSPYGYTF
- | - | TRBJ2-3 | TRBV6-5 | TGTGCCAGCAGTTACCGGCAGGGAACAGATACGCAGTATTTT | CASSYRQGTDTQYF
TRBD1 | - | TRBJ2-3 | TRBV7-2 | TGTGCCAGCAGCCCGGACAGGGAACGAGATACGCAGTATTTT | CASSPDRERDTQYF
- | - | TRBJ1-2 | TRBV5-1 | TGCGCCAGCAGCTTGGGCGGGGACTATGGCTACACCTTC | CASSLGGDYGYTF
- | - | TRBJ1-3 | TRBV7-8 | TGTGCCAGCAGCTTAGTACCCAGTGGAAACACCATATATTTT | CASSLVPSGNTIYF
TRBD1 | - | TRBJ1-6 | TRBV6-4 | TGTGCCAGCAGTGAAGCAGGGGGCTATAATTCACCCCTCCACTTT | CASSEAGGYNSPLHF
TRBD1 | - | TRBJ1-2 | TRBV5-6 | TGTGCCAGCAGCTTGGGGCCGACAGGGATCTATGGCTACACCTTC | CASSLGPTGIYGYTF
- | - | TRBJ2-3 | TRBV10-1 | TGCGCCAGCAGCGTCACACCACCCATCGGGAACGGTACGCAGTATTTT | CASSVTPPIGNGTQYF
- | - | TRBJ2-7 | TRBV6-5 | TGTGCCAGCAGGCCAGGCGCCGGGAACTCCGAGCAGTACTTC | CASRPGAGNSEQYF
- | - | TRBJ2-3 | TRBV5-1 | TGCGCCAGCAGCTTAGGGGCCTGGTTAACAGATACGCAGTATTTT | CASSLGAWLTDTQYF
TRBD2 | - | TRBJ2-2 | TRBV9 | TGTGCCAGCAGCTACACCTTAGCGGGGGGGCGTGTCCCCGGGGAGCTGTTTTTT | CASSYTLAGGRVPGELFF
TRBD1 | - | TRBJ2-7 | TRBV19 | TGTGCCAGTAGTAGTGACCGGGACAGGGGCTACGAGCAGTACTTC | CASSSDRDRGYEQYF
TRBD1 | - | TRBJ1-2 | TRBV7-3 | TGTGCCAGCAGCCCCGGGACAGGGGAAGGCTACACCTTC | CASSPGTGEGYTF
TRBD2 | - | TRBJ2-3 | TRBV19 | TGTGCCAGTAGTAGGGCGGTAGCGGGGACAGATACGCAGTATTTT | CASSRAVAGTDTQYF
- | - | TRBJ1-1 | TRBV7-2 | TGTGCCAGCAGCTTAGCCCTACCTGCGGAAGCTTTCTTT | CASSLALPAEAFF
TRBD2 | - | TRBJ2-1 | TRBV7-6 | TGTGCCAGCAGCTTAGAGGGACTAGTCGATGAGCAGTTCTTC | CASSLEGLVDEQFF
- | - | TRBJ1-1 | TRBV19 | TGTGCCAGTAGTATCGGGACAAAAGGGACTGAAGCTTTCTTT | CASSIGTKGTEAFF
- | - | TRBJ2-7 | TRBV15 | TGTGCCACCAGCAGAGAGGGGGCCAAGTCCTACGAGCAGTACTTC | CATSREGAKSYEQYF
- | once | TRBJ1-5 | TRBV19 | TGTGCCAGTAGGGCGGGGACGACCAATCAGCCCCAGCATTTT | CASRAGTTNQPQHF
- | - | TRBJ1-2 | TRBV9 | TGTGCCAGCAGCGCGACAACCATGGGGCGGATCTATGGCTACACCTTC | CASSATTMGRIYGYTF
TRBD1 | - | TRBJ2-7 | TRBV5-6 | TGTGCCAGCAGCACACGGGACAGGAGCTCCTACGAGCAGTACTTC | CASSTRDRSSYEQYF
- | - | TRBJ1-4 | TRBV25-1 | TGTGCCAGCAGCCTTAGGGGGATAGGGGCTAATGAAAAACTGTTTTTT | CASSLRGIGANEKLFF
TRBD1 | - | TRBJ1-6 | TRBV7-8 | TGTGCCAGCAGCTTGGGACAGGGATCTTCACCCCTCCACTTT | CASSLGQGSSPLHF
- | - | TRBJ1-1 | TRBV9 | TGTGCCAGCAGTAGAGATTTTTCCACTGAAGCTTTCTTT | CASSRDFSTEAFF
- | - | TRBJ2-3 | TRBV5-6 | TGTGCCAGCAGTAGGGGTGGTGCAGATACGCAGTATTTT | CASSRGGADTQYF
- | - | TRBJ1-3 | TRBV7-8 | TGTGCCAGCAGCTTAAGTCGGGAGAAATCAAACACCATATATTTT | CASSLSREKSNTIYF